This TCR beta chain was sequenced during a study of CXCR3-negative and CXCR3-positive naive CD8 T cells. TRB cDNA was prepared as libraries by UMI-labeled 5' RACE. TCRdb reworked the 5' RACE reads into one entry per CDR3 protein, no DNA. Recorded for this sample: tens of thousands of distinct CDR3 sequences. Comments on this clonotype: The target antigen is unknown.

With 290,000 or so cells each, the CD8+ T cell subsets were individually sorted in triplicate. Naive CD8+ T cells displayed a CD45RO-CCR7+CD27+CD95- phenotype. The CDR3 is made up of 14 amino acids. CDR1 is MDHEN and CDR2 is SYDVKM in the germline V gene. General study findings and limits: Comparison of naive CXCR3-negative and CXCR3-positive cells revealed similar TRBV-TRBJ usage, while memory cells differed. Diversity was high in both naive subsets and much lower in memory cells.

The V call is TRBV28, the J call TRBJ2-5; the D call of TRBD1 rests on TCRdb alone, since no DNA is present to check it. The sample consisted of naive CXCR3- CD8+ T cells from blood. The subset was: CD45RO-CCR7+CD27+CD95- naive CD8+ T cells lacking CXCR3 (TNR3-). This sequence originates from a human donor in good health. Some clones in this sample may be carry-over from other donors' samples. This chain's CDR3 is CASNPRVNQETQYF.